This T cell receptor (beta chain) derives from a study of a mutant IDH1 vaccine in newly diagnosed glioma. This clone came up a few times. The antigen is undetermined. This CDR3 region has 15 residues. V lost 5 bases, J lost 1 base, and 12 bases lay in between. Germline V CDR1 and CDR2: SGHTA, FQGNSA. Time point of the sample: week 11, during vaccination. The content of each vaccine dose was 300 ug of mutant IDH1 20-mer peptide, and topical imiquimod accompanied it. Sequencing used immunoSEQ multiplex PCR; TCRdb keeps in-frame clones, though not all of them. The sample consists of approximately 24,000 clones, around 77% of them appearing once.

Here the sequenced sample was PBMCs, taken from a glioma patient whose treatment included an IDH1 peptide vaccine. This clonotype was obtained from a woman aged 18-29 years with glioma. The rearrangement uses TRBV7-2 and TRBJ2-1, with a possible D match to TRBD2 (6 bases). The CDR3 sequence: CASSMTAGSYNEQFF. For the CDR3, the DNA is TGTGCCAGCAGCATGACGGCGGGGTCCTACAATGAGCAGTTCTTC. Variable domain in full (rest from reference TRBV7-2 and TRBJ2-1): GAGVSQSPSNKVTEKGKDVELRCDPISGHTALYWYRQSLGQGLEFLIYFQGNSAPDKSGLPSDRFSAERTGGSVSTLTIQRTQQEDSAVYLCASSMTAGSYNEQFFGPGTRLTVL.